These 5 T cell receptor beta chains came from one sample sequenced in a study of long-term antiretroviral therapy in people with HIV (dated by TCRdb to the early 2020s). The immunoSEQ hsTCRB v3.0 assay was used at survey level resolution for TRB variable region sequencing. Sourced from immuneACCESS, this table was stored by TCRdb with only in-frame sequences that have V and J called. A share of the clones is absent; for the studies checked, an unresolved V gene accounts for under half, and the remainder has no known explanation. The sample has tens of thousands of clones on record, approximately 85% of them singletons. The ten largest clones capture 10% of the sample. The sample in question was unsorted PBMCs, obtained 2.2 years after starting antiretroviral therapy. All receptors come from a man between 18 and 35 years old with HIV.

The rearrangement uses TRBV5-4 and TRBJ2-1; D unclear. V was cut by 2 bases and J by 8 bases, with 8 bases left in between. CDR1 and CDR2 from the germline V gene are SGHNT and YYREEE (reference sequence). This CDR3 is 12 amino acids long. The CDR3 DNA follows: TGTGCCAGCAGCTTCGTCGGCGATGAGCAGTTCTTC. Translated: CASSFVGDEQFF.

The CDR3 sequence: CASSPSTGSAIGGYEQYF. The DNA of the CDR3 is TGTGCCAGCAGCCCGTCGACAGGAAGCGCCATAGGGGGGTACGAGCAGTACTTC. This chain uses TRBV7-9 with TRBJ2-7; D tentatively fits TRBD1 or TRBD2 (6 bases each). Deletions cut 5 bases from V and 4 bases from J, with 27 bases between. From germline, CDR1 is SEHNR and CDR2 FQNEAQ (reference sequence). The CDR3 loop spans 18 amino acids.

Here the CDR3 DNA reads TGTGCCAGCAGCGTGGGACAGCTTAATTCACCCCTCCACTTT. It encodes CASSVGQLNSPLHF. The V gene is TRBV5-5, the J gene TRBJ1-6; TRBD1 agrees at 7 bases. V trimming: 4 bases; J trimming: 6 bases; junction bases outside the gene matches: 4. This CDR3 spans 14 amino acids. Germline values: CDR1 SGHKS, CDR2 YYEKEE (reference sequence).

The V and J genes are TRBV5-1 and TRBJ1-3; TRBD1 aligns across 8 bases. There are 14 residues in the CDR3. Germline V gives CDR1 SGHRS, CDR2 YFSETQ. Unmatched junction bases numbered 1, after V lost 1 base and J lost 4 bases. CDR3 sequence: CASSLQGAGNTIYF. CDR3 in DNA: TGCGCCAGCAGCTTGCAGGGGGCAGGAAACACCATATATTTT.

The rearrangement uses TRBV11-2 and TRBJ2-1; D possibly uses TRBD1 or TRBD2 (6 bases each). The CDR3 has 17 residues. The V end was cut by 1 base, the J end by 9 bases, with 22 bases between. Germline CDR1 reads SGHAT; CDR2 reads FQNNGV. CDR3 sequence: CASSLVYRGPAVCEQFF. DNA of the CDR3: TGTGCCAGCAGCTTAGTTTATCGGGGGCCAGCCGTGTGTGAGCAGTTCTTC.